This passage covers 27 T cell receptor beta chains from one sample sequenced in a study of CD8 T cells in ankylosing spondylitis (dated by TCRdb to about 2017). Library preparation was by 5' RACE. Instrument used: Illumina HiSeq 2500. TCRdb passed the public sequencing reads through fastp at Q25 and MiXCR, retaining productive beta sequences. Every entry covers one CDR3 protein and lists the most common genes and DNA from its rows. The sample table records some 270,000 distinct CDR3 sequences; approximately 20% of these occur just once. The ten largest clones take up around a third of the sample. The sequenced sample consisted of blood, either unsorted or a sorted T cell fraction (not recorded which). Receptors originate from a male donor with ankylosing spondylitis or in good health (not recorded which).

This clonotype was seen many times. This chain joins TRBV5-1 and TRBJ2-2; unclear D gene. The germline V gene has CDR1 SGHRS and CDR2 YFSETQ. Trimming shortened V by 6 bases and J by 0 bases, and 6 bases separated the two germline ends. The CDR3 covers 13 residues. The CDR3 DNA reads TGCGCCAGCATGGCAGCGAACACCGGGGAGCTGTTTTTT. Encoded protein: CASMAANTGELFF.

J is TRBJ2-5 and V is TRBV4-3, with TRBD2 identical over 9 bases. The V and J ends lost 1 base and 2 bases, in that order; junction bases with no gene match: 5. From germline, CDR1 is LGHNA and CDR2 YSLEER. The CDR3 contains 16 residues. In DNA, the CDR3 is TGCGCCAGCAGCCAAGGCCACGGACTAGCGCAAGAGACCCAGTACTTC. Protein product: CASSQGHGLAQETQYF.

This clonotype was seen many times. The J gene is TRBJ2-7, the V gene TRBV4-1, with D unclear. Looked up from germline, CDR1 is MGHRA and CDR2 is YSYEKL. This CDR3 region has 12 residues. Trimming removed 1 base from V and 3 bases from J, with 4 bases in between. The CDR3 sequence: CASSQGGYEQYF. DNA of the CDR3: TGCGCCAGCAGCCAAGGGGGCTACGAGCAGTACTTC.

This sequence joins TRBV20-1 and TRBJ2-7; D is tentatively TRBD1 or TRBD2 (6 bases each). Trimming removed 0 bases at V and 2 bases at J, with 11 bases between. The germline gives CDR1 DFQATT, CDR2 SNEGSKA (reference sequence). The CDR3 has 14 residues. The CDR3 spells CSARDGGQAYEQYF. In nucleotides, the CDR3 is TGCAGTGCTAGAGACGGGGGACAAGCCTACGAGCAGTACTTC.

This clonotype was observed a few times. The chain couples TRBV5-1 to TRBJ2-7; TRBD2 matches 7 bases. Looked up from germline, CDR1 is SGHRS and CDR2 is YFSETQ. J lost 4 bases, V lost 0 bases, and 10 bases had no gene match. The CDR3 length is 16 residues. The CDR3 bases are TGCGCCAGCAGCTTGGGTCCGGGAGGCCTAACTTACGAGCAGTACTTC. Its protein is CASSLGPGGLTYEQYF.

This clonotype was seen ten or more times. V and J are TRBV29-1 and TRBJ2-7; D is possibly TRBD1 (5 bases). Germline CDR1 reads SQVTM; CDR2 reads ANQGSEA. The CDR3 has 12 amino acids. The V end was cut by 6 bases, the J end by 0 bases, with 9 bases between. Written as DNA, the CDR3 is TGCAGCGTGTTGGACATCTCCTACGAGCAGTACTTC. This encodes CSVLDISYEQYF.

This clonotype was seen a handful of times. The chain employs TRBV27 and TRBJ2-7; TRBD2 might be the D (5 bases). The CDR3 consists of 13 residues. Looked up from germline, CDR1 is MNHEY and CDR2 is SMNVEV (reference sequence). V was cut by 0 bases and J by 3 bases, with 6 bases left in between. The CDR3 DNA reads TGTGCCAGCAGTTTATCGGAGGACTACGAGCAGTACTTC. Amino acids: CASSLSEDYEQYF.

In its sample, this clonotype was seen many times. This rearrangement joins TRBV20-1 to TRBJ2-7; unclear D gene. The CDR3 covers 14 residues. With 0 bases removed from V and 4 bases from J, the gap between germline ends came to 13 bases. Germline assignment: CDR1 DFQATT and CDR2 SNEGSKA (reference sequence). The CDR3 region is CSARDMENEYEQYF. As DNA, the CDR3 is TGCAGTGCTAGAGATATGGAAAACGAGTACGAGCAGTACTTC.

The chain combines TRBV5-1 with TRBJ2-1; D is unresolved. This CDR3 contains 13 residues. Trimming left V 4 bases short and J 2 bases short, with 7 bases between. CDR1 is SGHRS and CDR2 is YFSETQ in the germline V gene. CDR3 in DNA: TGCGCCAGCAGCCGGTCAGCCTACAATGAGCAGTTCTTC. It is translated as CASSRSAYNEQFF. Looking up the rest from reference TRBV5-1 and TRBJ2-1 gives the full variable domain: KAGVTQTPRYLIKTRGQQVTLSCSPISGHRSVSWYQQTPGQGLQFLFEYFSETQRNKGNFPGRFSGRQFSNSRSEMNVSTLELGDSALYLCASSRSAYNEQFFGPGTRLTVL.

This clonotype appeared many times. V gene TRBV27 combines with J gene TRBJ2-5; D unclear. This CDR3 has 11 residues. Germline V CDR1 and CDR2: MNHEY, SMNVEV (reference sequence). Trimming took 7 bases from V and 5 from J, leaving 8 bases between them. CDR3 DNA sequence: TGTGCCAGCACCTTGGGGGAGACCCAGTACTTC. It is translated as CASTLGETQYF.

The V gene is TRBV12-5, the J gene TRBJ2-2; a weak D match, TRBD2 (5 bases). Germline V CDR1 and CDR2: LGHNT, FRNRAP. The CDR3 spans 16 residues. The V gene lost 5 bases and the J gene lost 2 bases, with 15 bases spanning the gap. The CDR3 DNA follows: TGTGCTAGTGGTCCCCGAGTCGGGGAAAACACCGGGGAGCTGTTTTTT. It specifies CASGPRVGENTGELFF. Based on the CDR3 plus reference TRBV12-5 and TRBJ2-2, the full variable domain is DARVTQTPRHKVTEMGQEVTMRCQPILGHNTVFWYRQTMMQGLELLAYFRNRAPLDDSGMPKDRFSAEMPDATLATLKIQPSEPRDSAVYFCASGPRVGENTGELFFGEGSRLTVL.

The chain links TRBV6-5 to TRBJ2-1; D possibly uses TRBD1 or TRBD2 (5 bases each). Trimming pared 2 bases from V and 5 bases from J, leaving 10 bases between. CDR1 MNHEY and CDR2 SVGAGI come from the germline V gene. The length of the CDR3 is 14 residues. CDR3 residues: CASSYRGSHNEQFF. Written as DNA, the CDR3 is TGTGCCAGCAGTTACCGGGGCTCTCACAATGAGCAGTTCTTC.

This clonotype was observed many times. The CDR3 DNA follows: TGCGCCAGCAGCCAAGTCCTGGGGGAGTACAACGAGCAGTACTTC. It yields the protein CASSQVLGEYNEQYF. The chain has TRBV4-3 and TRBJ2-7; the D gene could be TRBD1 or TRBD2 (5 bases each). CDR3 length: 15 amino acids. V lost 1 base and J 5 bases, leaving 15 bases between the germline ends. Germline V gives CDR1 LGHNA, CDR2 YSLEER.

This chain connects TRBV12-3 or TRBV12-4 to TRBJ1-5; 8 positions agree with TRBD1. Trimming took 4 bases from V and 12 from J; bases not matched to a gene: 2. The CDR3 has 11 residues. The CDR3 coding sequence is TGTGCCAGCAGTTCCGGACAGGGCCAGCATTTT. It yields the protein CASSSGQGQHF.

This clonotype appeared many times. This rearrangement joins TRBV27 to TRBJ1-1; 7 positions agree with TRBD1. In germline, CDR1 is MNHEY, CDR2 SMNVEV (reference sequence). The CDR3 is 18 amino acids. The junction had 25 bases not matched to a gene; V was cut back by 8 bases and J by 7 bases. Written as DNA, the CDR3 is TGTGCCAGCGCGGCGTTGTGGACAAAACAGGGGCGGAAACATGAAGCTTTCTTT. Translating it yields CASAALWTKQGRKHEAFF.

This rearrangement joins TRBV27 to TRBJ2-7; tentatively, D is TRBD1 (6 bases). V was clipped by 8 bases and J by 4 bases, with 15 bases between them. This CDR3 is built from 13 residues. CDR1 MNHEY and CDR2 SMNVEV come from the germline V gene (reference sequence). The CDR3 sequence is CASALTGIYEQYF. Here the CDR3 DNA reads TGTGCCAGCGCACTCACAGGGATTTACGAGCAGTACTTC.

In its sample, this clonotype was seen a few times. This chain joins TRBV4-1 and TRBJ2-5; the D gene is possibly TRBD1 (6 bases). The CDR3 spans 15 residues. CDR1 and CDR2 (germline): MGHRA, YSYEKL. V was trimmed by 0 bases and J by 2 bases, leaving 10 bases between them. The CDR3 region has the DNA TGCGCCAGCAGCCAAGATACAGGGACACAAGAGACCCAGTACTTC. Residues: CASSQDTGTQETQYF.

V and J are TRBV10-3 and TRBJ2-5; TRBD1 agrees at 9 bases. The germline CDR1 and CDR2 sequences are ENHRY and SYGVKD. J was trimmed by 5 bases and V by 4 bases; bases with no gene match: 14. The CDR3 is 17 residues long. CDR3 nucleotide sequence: TGTGCCATCAGTGCGGACAGGGGCTTAGTTCAGGGGGAGACCCAGTACTTC. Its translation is CAISADRGLVQGETQYF.

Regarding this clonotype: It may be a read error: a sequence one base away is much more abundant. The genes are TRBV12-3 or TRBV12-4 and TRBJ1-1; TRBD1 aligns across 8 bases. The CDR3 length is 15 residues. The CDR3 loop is CASSPETGQGRKALF. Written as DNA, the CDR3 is TGTGCCAGCAGTCCAGAAACTGGACAGGGTAGGAAAGCTTTATTT.

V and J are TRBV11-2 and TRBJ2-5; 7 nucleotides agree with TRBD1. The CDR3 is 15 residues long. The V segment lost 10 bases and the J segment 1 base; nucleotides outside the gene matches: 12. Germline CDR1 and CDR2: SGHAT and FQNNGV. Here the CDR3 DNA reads TGTGCCACCGGGGACAGCCTAACTACCCAAGAGACCCAGTACTTC. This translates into CATGDSLTTQETQYF.

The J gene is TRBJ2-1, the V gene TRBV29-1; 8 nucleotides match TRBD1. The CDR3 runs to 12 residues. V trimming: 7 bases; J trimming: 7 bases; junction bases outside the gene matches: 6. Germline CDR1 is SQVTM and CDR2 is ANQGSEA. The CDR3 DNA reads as TGCAGCGCGGGGACAGGTGGGAATGAGCAGTTCTTC. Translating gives CSAGTGGNEQFF.

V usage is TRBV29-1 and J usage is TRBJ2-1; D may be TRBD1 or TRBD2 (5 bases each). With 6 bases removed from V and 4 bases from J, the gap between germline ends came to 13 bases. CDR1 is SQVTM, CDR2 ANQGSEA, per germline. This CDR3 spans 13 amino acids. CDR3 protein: CSVSGTSYNEQFF. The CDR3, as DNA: TGCAGCGTCTCCGGGACCTCATACAATGAGCAGTTCTTC.

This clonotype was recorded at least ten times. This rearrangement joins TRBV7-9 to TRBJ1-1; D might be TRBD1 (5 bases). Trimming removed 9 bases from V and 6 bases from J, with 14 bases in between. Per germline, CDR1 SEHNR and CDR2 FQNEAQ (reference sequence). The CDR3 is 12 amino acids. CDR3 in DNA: TGTGCCAGTGGAGGGGACGGGCCTGAAGCTTTCTTT. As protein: CASGGDGPEAFF.

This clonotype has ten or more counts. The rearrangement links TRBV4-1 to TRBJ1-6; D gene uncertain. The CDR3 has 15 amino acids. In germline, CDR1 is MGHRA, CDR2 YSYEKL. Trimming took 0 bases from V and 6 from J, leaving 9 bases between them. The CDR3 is CASSQDPQVNSPLHF. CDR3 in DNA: TGCGCCAGCAGCCAAGATCCCCAGGTTAATTCACCCCTCCACTTT.

CDR3 in amino acids: CASSIPYGTATDTQYF. Here the CDR3 DNA reads TGTGCCAGCAGTATACCATACGGGACAGCCACAGATACGCAGTATTTT. The rearrangement joins TRBV2 to TRBJ2-3; 7 bases fit TRBD1. J gave up 2 bases and V 5 bases, and 10 bases lay outside the gene matches. CDR1 is SNHLY and CDR2 is FYNNEI in the germline V gene. The CDR3 loop spans 16 amino acids.

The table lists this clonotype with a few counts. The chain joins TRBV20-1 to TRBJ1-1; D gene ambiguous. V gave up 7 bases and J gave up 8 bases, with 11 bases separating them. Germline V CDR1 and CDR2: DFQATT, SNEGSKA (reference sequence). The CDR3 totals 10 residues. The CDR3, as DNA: TGCAGTGATAGGACGGTGGAAGCTTTCTTT. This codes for CSDRTVEAFF.

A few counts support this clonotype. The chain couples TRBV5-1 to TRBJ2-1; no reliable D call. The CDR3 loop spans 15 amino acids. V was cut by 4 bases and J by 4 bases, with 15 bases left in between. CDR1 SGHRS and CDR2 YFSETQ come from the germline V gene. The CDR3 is CASSLGSEIYNEQFF. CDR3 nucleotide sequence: TGCGCCAGCAGCCTGGGTTCCGAGATATACAATGAGCAGTTCTTC.